The next 29 T cell receptor beta chains were all read from a single sample in a study of T cell responses to AZD1222 COVID-19 vaccine. Profiled with immunoSEQ multiplex PCR; TCRdb holds only in-frame clones, not every one. Of roughly 84,000 clones listed, roughly 85% were seen once; the top ten hold 9.5% to 13%. The specimen was peripheral blood, collected 28 days after the second AZD1222 dose. Every receptor here comes from an adult who received the AZD1222 COVID-19 vaccine.

The rearrangement joins TRBV5-1 to TRBJ2-1; 8 bases align to TRBD2. The CDR3 covers 13 residues. Germline assignment: CDR1 SGHRS and CDR2 YFSETQ. Trimming removed 3 bases from V and 5 bases from J; junction bases left unmatched: 1. The CDR3 DNA reads TGCGCCAGCAGCTCCGGGGGGGACAATGAGCAGTTCTTC. Protein product: CASSSGGDNEQFF.

The rearrangement links TRBV4-2 to TRBJ2-7; 8 bases agree with TRBD2. The ends lost 1 base at V and 3 bases at J; junction bases unmatched: 8. Germline V lookup: CDR1 LGHNA, CDR2 YNFKEQ. CDR3 length: 16 residues. The CDR3 DNA reads TGTGCCAGCAGCCAAGCCCCCCAGCGGGGGCTCTACGAGCAGTACTTC. Encoded protein: CASSQAPQRGLYEQYF.

CDR3 DNA: TGCGCCAGCAGCCCCGGGGAGGGGGTTAACTATGGCTACACCTTC. Translating gives CASSPGEGVNYGYTF. The V gene is TRBV4-1, the J gene TRBJ1-2; tentative D call: TRBD1 (6 bases). CDR1 is MGHRA, CDR2 YSYEKL, per germline. V lost 4 bases and J 1 base, leaving 13 bases between the germline ends. The CDR3 is 15 residues long.

The chain employs TRBV5-5 and TRBJ2-7, with D possibly matching TRBD1 (5 bases). Trimming took off 0 bases at V and 6 bases at J, with 13 bases between the two ends. Germline-derived CDR1 and CDR2 are SGHKS and YYEKEE (reference sequence). The CDR3 extends over 14 amino acids. CDR3 nucleotides: TGTGCCAGCAGCTTGGATCAGGGTAAGGGCGAGCAGTACTTC. Translating it yields CASSLDQGKGEQYF.

The chain couples TRBV24-1 to TRBJ2-3; 10 nucleotides agree with TRBD2. V trimming: 3 bases; J trimming: 3 bases; junction bases outside the gene matches: 8. The germline V gene encodes CDR1 KGHDR and CDR2 SFDVKD. The CDR3 consists of 17 residues. The CDR3 is CATSDAPVAGGTDTQYF. CDR3 DNA: TGTGCCACCAGTGATGCCCCCGTAGCGGGGGGTACAGATACGCAGTATTTT.

The CDR3 DNA sequence: TGTGCCAGCAGTATCGCCGGGGGCCTAGGCACAGATACGCAGTATTTT. Amino acid sequence: CASSIAGGLGTDTQYF. The V call is TRBV6-4, the J call TRBJ2-3; D may correspond to TRBD1 or TRBD2 (6 bases each). V gave up 5 bases and J gave up 1 base, with 16 bases separating them. Germline V gene lookup returns CDR1 MRHNA and CDR2 SNTAGT. The CDR3 is made up of 16 amino acids.

This rearrangement joins TRBV24-1 to TRBJ2-5, with 10 bases that match TRBD1. The CDR3 spans 18 residues. The germline V gene encodes CDR1 KGHDR and CDR2 SFDVKD. V lost 5 bases, J lost 0 bases, and 11 bases stayed unmatched. CDR3: CATSGPPGTGEYQETQYF. The CDR3 DNA follows: TGTGCCACCAGTGGGCCCCCCGGGACAGGGGAGTACCAAGAGACCCAGTACTTC.

CDR3 coding DNA: TGTGCCAGCAGAGGCACCTATTCCTCCTACGAGCAGTACTTC. This gives the protein CASRGTYSSYEQYF. V usage is TRBV19 and J usage is TRBJ2-7; D remains ambiguous. This CDR3 has 14 amino acids. Looked up from germline, CDR1 is LNHDA and CDR2 is SQIVND (reference sequence). The germline V and J ends were trimmed by 9 bases and 0 bases, with 15 bases remaining between them.

The chain is built from TRBV6-1 and TRBJ2-2; 7 positions agree with TRBD1. Germline V CDR1 and CDR2: MNHNS, SASEGT. The CDR3 is made up of 15 amino acids. Trimming removed 3 bases from V and 3 bases from J; junction bases left unmatched: 4. For the CDR3, the DNA is TGTGCCAGCAGTGATAGACAGGGCTACACCGGGGAGCTGTTTTTT. Protein: CASSDRQGYTGELFF.

This chain uses TRBV24-1 with TRBJ2-1; the D gene is possibly TRBD2 (5 bases). Between the trimmed V and J ends, which lost 2 bases and 5 bases, there was a span of 15 bases. Germline CDR1 and CDR2: KGHDR and SFDVKD. The CDR3 sequence is 16 residues long. DNA for the CDR3: TGTGCCACCAGTGATTACCGGGGTTCCGGGCACAATGAGCAGTTCTTC. Translated: CATSDYRGSGHNEQFF.

V usage is TRBV4-3 and J usage is TRBJ1-1; D is ambiguous. The CDR3 has 17 amino acids. The germline V and J ends were trimmed by 0 bases and 4 bases, with 18 bases remaining between them. Germline-derived CDR1 and CDR2 are LGHNA and YSLEER. CDR3 amino acids: CASSQERFGWSGTEAFF. In nucleotides, the CDR3 is TGCGCCAGCAGCCAAGAAAGATTCGGGTGGTCGGGCACTGAAGCTTTCTTT.

This clone was detected once. Other DNA variants within this sample encode the same CDR3. The V and J genes are TRBV19 and TRBJ1-2, with D unresolved. This CDR3 has 14 amino acids. Trimming cost V 1 base and J 3 bases, with 9 bases left between them. Per the germline V gene, CDR1 is LNHDA and CDR2 is SQIVND (reference sequence). The CDR3 protein is CASSIGGRDYGYTF. The CDR3 bases are TGTGCCAGTAGTATAGGCGGACGAGACTATGGCTACACCTTC.

The genes are TRBV5-1 and TRBJ2-3; the match to TRBD2 covers 8 bases. The V gene's germline CDR1 is SGHRS and CDR2 YFSETQ. The CDR3 totals 16 residues. J gave up 2 bases and V 5 bases, and 10 bases lay outside the gene matches. In nucleotides, the CDR3 is TGCGCCAGCAGTAACCATCCGGGGGGGAACACAGATACGCAGTATTTT. Translated, it gives CASSNHPGGNTDTQYF.

The V and J genes are TRBV7-2 and TRBJ2-7; either TRBD1 or TRBD2 may supply D (5 bases each). Trimming pared 5 bases from V and 4 bases from J, leaving 18 bases between. The CDR3 extends over 15 amino acids. CDR1 and CDR2 (germline): SGHTA, FQGNSA. The CDR3 loop reads CASSLGTAGLYEQYV. The CDR3 DNA follows: TGTGCCAGCAGCCTAGGGACGGCCGGACTTTACGAGCAGTACGTC.

The J gene is TRBJ2-1, the V gene TRBV3-1 (or the pseudogene TRBV3-2); 7 bases align to TRBD2. Trimming took 0 bases from V and 9 from J; bases not matched to a gene: 14. Germline CDR1 is LGHDT and CDR2 is YNNKEL (reference sequence). CDR3 size: 17 residues. DNA for the CDR3: TGTGCCAGCAGCCAAGAACCGGCGGGAGAAAGGTTGGTTGAGCAGTTCTTC. Amino acids: CASSQEPAGERLVEQFF.

This chain uses TRBV4-1 with TRBJ1-5, with a possible D match to TRBD1 (5 bases). Per germline, CDR1 MGHRA and CDR2 YSYEKL. Trimming pared 6 bases from V and 1 base from J, leaving 13 bases between. The CDR3 extends over 15 amino acids. The CDR3 nucleotides read TGCGCCAGCAGTCCCAGGGACTCCAGCAATCAGCCCCAGCATTTT. Translating gives CASSPRDSSNQPQHF.

J is TRBJ1-2 and V is TRBV4-3; D is unresolved. The germline V and J ends were trimmed by 0 bases and 8 bases, with 19 bases remaining between them. Germline loops: CDR1 LGHNA, CDR2 YSLEER. This CDR3 spans 16 amino acids. The CDR3 bases are TGCGCCAGCAGCCAAGAGGGCCAGCTGGGAATGTACGGCTACACCTTC. Encoded protein: CASSQEGQLGMYGYTF.

This chain uses TRBV12-3 or TRBV12-4 with TRBJ1-5; D might be TRBD1 (6 bases). The CDR3 spans 13 residues. V dropped 4 bases and J dropped 4 bases, with 8 bases sitting between them. CDR3 sequence reads: CASSYTGNQPQHF. DNA of the CDR3: TGTGCCAGCAGTTATACAGGGAATCAGCCCCAGCATTTT.

The chain carries TRBV7-9 and TRBJ1-1; the match to TRBD1 covers 7 bases. V was clipped by 4 bases and J by 0 bases; unmatched bases: 5. This CDR3 region has 15 residues. Germline V gives CDR1 SEHNR, CDR2 FQNEAQ (reference sequence). The CDR3 spells CASSYQGQMNTEAFF. CDR3 coding DNA: TGTGCCAGCAGCTATCAGGGACAGATGAACACTGAAGCTTTCTTT. Looking up the rest from reference TRBV7-9 and TRBJ1-1 gives the full variable domain: DTGVSQNPRHKITKRGQNVTFRCDPISEHNRLYWYRQTLGQGPEFLTYFQNEAQLEKSRLLSDRFSAERPKGSFSTLEIQRTEQGDSAMYLCASSYQGQMNTEAFFGQGTRLTVV.

The chain couples TRBV28 to TRBJ2-5, with 9 bases matching TRBD1. Germline V CDR1 and CDR2: MDHEN, SYDVKM. The CDR3 consists of 15 residues. With V trimmed by 4 bases and J by 4 bases, 7 bases remained unmatched. The CDR3 DNA follows: TGTGCCAGCAGTTCCTCGGGACAGGGACCAGAGACCCAGTACTTC. It yields the protein CASSSSGQGPETQYF.

This chain uses TRBV3-1 (or the pseudogene TRBV3-2) with TRBJ2-7, with a tentative D call TRBD1 (5 bases). V lost 0 bases, J lost 9 bases, and 18 bases lay in between. Germline V gene data show CDR1 as LGHDT and CDR2 as YNNKEL (reference sequence). The CDR3 covers 15 residues. The CDR3 here is CASSQDHTGGFGQYV. The DNA of the CDR3 is TGTGCCAGCAGCCAAGATCATACAGGTGGTTTTGGGCAGTACGTC.

The sample holds one count of this clone. This chain joins TRBV6-1 and TRBJ1-2, with D possibly matching TRBD1 (6 bases). The CDR3 spans 13 residues. Germline CDR1 and CDR2: MNHNS and SASEGT. V lost 6 bases and J 3 bases, leaving 11 bases between the germline ends. The CDR3 is CASSRRQDYGYTF. CDR3 sequence (DNA): TGTGCCAGCAGCCGACGACAGGACTATGGCTACACCTTC.

The chain employs TRBV11-3 and TRBJ1-5; 9 positions match TRBD1. The ends lost 4 bases at V and 4 bases at J; junction bases unmatched: 8. In germline, CDR1 is SGHNT, CDR2 YENEEA. This CDR3 region has 16 residues. The CDR3 reads CASSSGTGLGNQPQHF. As DNA, the CDR3 is TGTGCCAGCAGCTCCGGGACAGGGCTCGGGAATCAGCCCCAGCATTTT.

The chain uses TRBV6-2 or TRBV6-3 and TRBJ1-4; tentatively, D is TRBD1 (5 bases). This CDR3 has 14 amino acids. The germline V and J ends were trimmed by 2 bases and 7 bases, with 11 bases remaining between them. Germline loops: CDR1 MNHEY, CDR2 SVGEGT. In DNA, the CDR3 is TGTGCCAGCAGTTACGGGGGGTTCACTGAAAAACTGTTTTTT. Encoded protein: CASSYGGFTEKLFF.

The chain has TRBV7-3 and TRBJ2-2; unclear D gene. The CDR3 runs 14 residues. From germline, CDR1 is SGHTA and CDR2 FQGTGA. Deletions cut 4 bases from V and 4 bases from J, with 10 bases between. CDR3 sequence: CASSSNGITGELFF. For the CDR3, the DNA is TGTGCCAGCAGCTCTAACGGCATCACCGGGGAGCTGTTTTTT.

The chain is built from TRBV9 and TRBJ2-3, with D perhaps matching TRBD1 or TRBD2 (5 bases each). The CDR3 is 16 residues long. Trimming stripped 3 bases from V and 0 bases from J, with 14 bases between. Germline CDR1 SGDLS, CDR2 YYNGEE. The CDR3 region is CASSARGVYSTDTQYF. The DNA for the CDR3 is TGTGCCAGCAGCGCTCGAGGGGTTTACAGCACAGATACGCAGTATTTT. Based on the CDR3 plus reference TRBV9 and TRBJ2-3, the full variable domain is DSGVTQTPKHLITATGQRVTLRCSPRSGDLSVYWYQQSLDQGLQFLIQYYNGEERAKGNILERFSAQQFPDLHSELNLSSLELGDSALYFCASSARGVYSTDTQYFGPGTRLTVL.

Only one count was recorded for this clone. This rearrangement joins TRBV28 to TRBJ2-1; TRBD2 is a possible D gene (5 bases). Germline V gene sequence: CDR1 MDHEN, CDR2 SYDVKM. The V end was cut by 6 bases, the J end by 9 bases, with 24 bases between. The CDR3 length is 16 residues. The CDR3 is CASRVTTITLSSEQFF. The CDR3 region has the DNA TGTGCCAGCAGGGTGACGACTATCACACTTTCTAGTGAGCAGTTCTTC. Together with reference TRBV28 and TRBJ2-1, the CDR3 gives the full variable domain: DVKVTQSSRYLVKRTGEKVFLECVQDMDHENMFWYRQDPGLGLRLIYFSYDVKMKEKGDIPEGYSVSREKKERFSLILESASTNQTSMYLCASRVTTITLSSEQFFGPGTRLTVL.

The CDR3 bases are TGTGCCAGCAGCCGTCAGGGGGCTGAGTACAATGAGCAGTTCTTC. It encodes CASSRQGAEYNEQFF. The gene calls are TRBV14 and TRBJ2-1; 8 nucleotides line up with TRBD1. V shed 4 bases, J shed 4 bases, and the junction held 6 bases outside the gene matches. The germline gives CDR1 SGHDN, CDR2 FVKESK. The CDR3 totals 15 residues.

The chain employs TRBV24-1 and TRBJ2-6; D might be TRBD2 (6 bases). V lost 6 bases and J 4 bases, leaving 12 bases between the germline ends. CDR3 size: 15 residues. In germline, CDR1 is KGHDR, CDR2 SFDVKD. CDR3 residues: CATSPDREGANVLTF. The CDR3 nucleotides read TGTGCCACCAGTCCCGACCGGGAGGGGGCCAACGTCCTGACTTTC.